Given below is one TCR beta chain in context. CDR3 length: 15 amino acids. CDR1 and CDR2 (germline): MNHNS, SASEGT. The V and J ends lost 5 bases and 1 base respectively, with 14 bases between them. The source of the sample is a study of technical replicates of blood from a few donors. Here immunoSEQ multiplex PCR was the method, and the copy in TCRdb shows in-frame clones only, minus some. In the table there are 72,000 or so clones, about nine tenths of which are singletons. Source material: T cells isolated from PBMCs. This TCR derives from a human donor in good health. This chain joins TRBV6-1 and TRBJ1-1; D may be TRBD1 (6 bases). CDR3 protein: CASSPYRVENTEAFF. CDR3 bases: TGTGCCAGCAGTCCTTACAGGGTAGAGAACACTGAAGCTTTCTTT.